The clone carrying this T cell receptor beta chain was observed many times. Each CDR3 protein gets one entry after TCRdb re-called the 5' RACE reads with MiXCR. The profile shows some 37,000 distinct CDR3 sequences, over 15% of them singletons. CD25-based Treg depletion was applied to purified naive CD4+ T cells. J gave up 5 bases and V 2 bases, and 3 bases lay outside the gene matches. Germline V gene data show CDR1 as SGHVS and CDR2 as FQNEAQ. The CDR3 has 14 amino acids. This chain connects TRBV7-8 to TRBJ1-1; 9 bases are shared with TRBD1. The specimen was naive CD4+ T cells sorted from a lymph node. Sample subset: naive CD4+ T cells, CD4+CD45RA+CD25-. This TCR derives from a female donor with breast cancer. As DNA, the CDR3 is TGTGCCAGCAGCTTAAGGGACAGGGTGACTGAAGCTTTCTTT. This codes for CASSLRDRVTEAFF. Full variable domain (outside the CDR3, taken from reference TRBV7-8 and TRBJ1-1): GAGVSQSPRYKVAKRGQDVALRCDPISGHVSLFWYQQALGQGPEFLTYFQNEAQLDKSGLPSDRFFAERPEGSVSTLKIQRTQQEDSAVYLCASSLRDRVTEAFFGQGTRLTVV.